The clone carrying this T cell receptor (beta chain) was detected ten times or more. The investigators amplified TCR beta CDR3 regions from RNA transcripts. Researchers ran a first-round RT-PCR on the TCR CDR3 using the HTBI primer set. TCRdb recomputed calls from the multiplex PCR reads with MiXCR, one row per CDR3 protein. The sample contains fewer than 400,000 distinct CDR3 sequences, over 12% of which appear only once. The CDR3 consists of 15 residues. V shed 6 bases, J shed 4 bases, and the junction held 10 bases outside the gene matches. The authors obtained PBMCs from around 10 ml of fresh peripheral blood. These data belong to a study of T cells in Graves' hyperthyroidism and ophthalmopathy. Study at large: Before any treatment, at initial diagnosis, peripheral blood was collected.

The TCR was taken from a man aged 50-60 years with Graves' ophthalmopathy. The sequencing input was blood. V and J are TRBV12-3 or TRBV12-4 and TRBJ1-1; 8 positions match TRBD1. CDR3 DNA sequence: TGTGCCAGCAGCCGCCGGACAGGGAAGGGCACTGAAGCTTTCTTT. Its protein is CASSRRTGKGTEAFF.